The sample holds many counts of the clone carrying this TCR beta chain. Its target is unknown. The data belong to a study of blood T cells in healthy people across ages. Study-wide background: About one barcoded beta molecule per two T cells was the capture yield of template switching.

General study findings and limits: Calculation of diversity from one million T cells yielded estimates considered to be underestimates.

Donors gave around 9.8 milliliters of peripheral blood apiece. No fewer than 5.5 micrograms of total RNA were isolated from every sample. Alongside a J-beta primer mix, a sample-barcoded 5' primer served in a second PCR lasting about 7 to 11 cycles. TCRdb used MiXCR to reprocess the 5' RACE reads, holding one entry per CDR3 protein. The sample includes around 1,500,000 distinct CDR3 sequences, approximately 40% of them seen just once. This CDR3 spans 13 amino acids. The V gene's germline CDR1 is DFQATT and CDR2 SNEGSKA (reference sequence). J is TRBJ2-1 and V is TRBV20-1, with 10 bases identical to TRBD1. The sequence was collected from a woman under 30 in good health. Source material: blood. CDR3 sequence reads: CSARTGGYNEQFF. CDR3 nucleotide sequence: TGCAGCGCCCGGACAGGGGGCTACAATGAGCAGTTCTTC.